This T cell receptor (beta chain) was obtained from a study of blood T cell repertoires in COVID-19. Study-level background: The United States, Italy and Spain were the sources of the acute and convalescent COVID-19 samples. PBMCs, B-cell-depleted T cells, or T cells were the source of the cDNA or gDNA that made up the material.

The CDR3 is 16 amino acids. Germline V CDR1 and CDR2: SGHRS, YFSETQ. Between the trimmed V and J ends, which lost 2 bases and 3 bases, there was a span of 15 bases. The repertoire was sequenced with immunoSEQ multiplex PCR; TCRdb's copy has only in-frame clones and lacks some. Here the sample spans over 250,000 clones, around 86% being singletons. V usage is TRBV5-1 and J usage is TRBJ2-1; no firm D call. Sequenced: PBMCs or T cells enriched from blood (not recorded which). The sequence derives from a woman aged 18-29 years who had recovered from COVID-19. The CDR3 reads CASSLSLLRFYNEQFF. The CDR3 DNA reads TGCGCCAGCAGCTTAAGTCTTCTCAGGTTCTACAATGAGCAGTTCTTC.